This T cell receptor beta chain was found in a study of shared clonotypes between healthy human individuals. J gave up 4 bases and V 3 bases, and 13 bases lay outside the gene matches. CDR3 size: 18 residues. Germline V gene data show CDR1 as SGHRS and CDR2 as YFSETQ. Running of the assay took place at deep level. Genomic DNA (from each subset) was split evenly across several immunoSEQ plates. Libraries were prepared by immunoSEQ multiplex PCR; TCRdb keeps only in-frame clonotypes and omits some of them. This repertoire shows about 460,000 clones, about 74% found once; its top ten account for 12%. It was tens of millions of PBMCs that unsorted samples used for genomic DNA.

The source of this sequence is a woman in her 40s in good health. Some clones in this sample may be carry-over from other donors' samples. Sequenced input: PBMCs. V usage is TRBV5-1 and J usage is TRBJ2-7, with 13 nucleotides matching TRBD2. CDR3 coding DNA: TGCGCCAGCAGCTCTCGCCCTGGACTAGCGGGAGTCGGATACGAGCAGTACTTC. Protein sequence: CASSSRPGLAGVGYEQYF. Based on the CDR3 plus reference TRBV5-1 and TRBJ2-7, the full variable domain is KAGVTQTPRYLIKTRGQQVTLSCSPISGHRSVSWYQQTPGQGLQFLFEYFSETQRNKGNFPGRFSGRQFSNSRSEMNVSTLELGDSALYLCASSSRPGLAGVGYEQYFGPGTRLTVT.